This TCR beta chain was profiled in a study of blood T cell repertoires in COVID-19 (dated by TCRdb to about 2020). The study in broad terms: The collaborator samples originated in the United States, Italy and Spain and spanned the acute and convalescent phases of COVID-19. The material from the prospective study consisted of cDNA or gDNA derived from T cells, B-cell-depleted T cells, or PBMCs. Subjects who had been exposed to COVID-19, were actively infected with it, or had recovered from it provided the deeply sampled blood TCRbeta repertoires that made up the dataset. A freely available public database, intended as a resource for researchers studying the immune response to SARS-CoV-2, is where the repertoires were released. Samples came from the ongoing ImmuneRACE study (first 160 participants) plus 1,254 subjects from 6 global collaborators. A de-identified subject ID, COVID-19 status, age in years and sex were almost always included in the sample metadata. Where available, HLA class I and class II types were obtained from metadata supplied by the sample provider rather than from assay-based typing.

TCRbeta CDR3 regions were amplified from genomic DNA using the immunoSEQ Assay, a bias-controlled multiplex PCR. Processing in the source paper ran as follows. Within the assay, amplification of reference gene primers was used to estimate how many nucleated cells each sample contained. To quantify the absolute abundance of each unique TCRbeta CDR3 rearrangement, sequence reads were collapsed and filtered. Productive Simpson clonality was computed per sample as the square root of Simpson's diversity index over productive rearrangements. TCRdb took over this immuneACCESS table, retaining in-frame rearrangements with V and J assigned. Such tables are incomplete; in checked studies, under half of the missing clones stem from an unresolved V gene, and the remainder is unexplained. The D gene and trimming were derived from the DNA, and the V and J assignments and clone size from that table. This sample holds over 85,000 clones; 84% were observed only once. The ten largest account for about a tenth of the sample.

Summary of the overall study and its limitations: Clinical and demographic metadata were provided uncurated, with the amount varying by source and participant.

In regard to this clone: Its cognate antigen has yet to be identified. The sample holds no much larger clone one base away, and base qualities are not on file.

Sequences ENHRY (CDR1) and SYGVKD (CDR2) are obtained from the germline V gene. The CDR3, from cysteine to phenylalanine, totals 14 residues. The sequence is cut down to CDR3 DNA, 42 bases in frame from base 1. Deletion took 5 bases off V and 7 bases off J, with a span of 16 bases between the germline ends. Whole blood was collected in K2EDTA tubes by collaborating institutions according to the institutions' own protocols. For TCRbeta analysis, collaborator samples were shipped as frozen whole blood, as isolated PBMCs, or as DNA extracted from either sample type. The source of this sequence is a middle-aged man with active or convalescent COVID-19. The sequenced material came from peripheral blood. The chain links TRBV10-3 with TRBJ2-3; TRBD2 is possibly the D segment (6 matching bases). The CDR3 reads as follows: CAISQPGGENTQYF. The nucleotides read TGTGCCATCAGTCAACCCGGCGGGGAAAATACGCAGTATTTT.